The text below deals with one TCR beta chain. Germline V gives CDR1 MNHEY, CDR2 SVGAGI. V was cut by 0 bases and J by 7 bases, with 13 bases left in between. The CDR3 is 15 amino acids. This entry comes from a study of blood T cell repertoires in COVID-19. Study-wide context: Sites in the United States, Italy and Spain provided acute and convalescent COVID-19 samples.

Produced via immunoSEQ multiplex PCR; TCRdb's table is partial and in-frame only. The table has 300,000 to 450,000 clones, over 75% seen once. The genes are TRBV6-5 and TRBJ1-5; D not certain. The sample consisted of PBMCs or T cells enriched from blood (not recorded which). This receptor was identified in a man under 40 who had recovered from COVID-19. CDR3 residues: CASSYSNPTGQPQHF. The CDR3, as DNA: TGTGCCAGCAGTTACTCAAACCCAACGGGGCAGCCCCAGCATTTT.